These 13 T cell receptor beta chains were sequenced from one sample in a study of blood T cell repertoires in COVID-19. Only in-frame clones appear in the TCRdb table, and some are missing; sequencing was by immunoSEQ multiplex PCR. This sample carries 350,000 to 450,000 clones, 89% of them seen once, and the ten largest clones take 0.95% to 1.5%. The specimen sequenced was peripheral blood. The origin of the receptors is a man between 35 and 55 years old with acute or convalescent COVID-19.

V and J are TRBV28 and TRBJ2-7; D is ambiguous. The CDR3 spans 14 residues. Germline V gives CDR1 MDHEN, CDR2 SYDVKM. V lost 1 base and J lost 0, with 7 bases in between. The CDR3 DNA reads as TGTGCCAGCAGTTTATACGTGAGCTCCTACGAGCAGTACTTC. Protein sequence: CASSLYVSSYEQYF. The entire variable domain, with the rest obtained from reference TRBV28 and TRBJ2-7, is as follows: DVKVTQSSRYLVKRTGEKVFLECVQDMDHENMFWYRQDPGLGLRLIYFSYDVKMKEKGDIPEGYSVSREKKERFSLILESASTNQTSMYLCASSLYVSSYEQYFGPGTRLTVT.

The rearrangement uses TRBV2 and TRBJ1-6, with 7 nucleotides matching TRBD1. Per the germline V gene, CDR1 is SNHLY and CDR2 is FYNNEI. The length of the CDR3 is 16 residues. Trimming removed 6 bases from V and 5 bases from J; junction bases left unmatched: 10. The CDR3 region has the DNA TGTGCCAGCAGGCCGGGGGACAGCGCAAATAATTCACCCCTCCACTTT. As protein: CASRPGDSANNSPLHF.

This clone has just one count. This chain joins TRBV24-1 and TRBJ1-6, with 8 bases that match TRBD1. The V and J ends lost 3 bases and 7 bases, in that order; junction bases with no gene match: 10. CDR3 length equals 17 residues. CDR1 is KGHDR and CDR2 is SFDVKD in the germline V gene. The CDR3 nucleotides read TGTGCCACCAGTGATCGCGGACAGGGCACGATGAATTCACCCCTCCACTTT. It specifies CATSDRGQGTMNSPLHF.

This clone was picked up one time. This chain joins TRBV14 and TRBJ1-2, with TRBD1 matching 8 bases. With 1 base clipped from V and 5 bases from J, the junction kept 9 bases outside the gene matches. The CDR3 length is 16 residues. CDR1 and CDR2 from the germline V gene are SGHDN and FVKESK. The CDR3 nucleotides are TGTGCCAGCAGCCAAGCAGGGGGCGCCTCCATTTATGGCTACACCTTC. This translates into CASSQAGGASIYGYTF.

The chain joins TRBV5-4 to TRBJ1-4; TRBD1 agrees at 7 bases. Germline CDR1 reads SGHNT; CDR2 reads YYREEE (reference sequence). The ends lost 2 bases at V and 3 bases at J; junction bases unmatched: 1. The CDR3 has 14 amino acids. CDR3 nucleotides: TGTGCCAGCAGCTTAGGACAGGCTAATGAAAAACTGTTTTTT. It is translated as CASSLGQANEKLFF. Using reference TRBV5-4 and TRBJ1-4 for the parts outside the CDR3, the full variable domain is ETGVTQSPTHLIKTRGQQVTLRCSSQSGHNTVSWYQQALGQGPQFIFQYYREEENGRGNFPPRFSGLQFPNYSSELNVNALELDDSALYLCASSLGQANEKLFFGSGTQLSVL.

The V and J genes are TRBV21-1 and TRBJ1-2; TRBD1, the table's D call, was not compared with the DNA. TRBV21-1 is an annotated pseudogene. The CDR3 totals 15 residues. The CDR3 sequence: CASSKEENRAYGYTF. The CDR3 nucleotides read TGTGCCAGCAGCAAAGAGGAGAACAGGGCTTATGGCTACACCTTC.

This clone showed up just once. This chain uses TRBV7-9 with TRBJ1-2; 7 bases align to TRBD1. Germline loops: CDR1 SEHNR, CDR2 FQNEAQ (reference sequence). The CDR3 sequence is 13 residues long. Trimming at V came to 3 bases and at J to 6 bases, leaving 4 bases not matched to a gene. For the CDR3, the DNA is TGTGCCAGCAGCTTCTTCACAGGGGATGGCTACACCTTC. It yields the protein CASSFFTGDGYTF. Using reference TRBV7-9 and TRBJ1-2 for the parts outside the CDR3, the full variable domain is DTGVSQNPRHKITKRGQNVTFRCDPISEHNRLYWYRQTLGQGPEFLTYFQNEAQLEKSRLLSDRFSAERPKGSFSTLEIQRTEQGDSAMYLCASSFFTGDGYTFGSGTRLTVV.

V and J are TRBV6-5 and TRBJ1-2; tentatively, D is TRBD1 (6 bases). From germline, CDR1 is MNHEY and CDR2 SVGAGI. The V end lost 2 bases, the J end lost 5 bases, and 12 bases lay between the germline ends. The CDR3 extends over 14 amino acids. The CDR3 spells CASSYGTRLYGYTF. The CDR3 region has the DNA TGTGCCAGCAGTTACGGGACAAGACTATATGGCTACACCTTC.

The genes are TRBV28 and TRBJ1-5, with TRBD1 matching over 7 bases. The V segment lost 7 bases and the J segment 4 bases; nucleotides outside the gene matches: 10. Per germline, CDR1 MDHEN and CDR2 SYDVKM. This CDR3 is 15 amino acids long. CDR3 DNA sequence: TGTGCCAGCAACAAGATAGGGGGCGCGAATCAGCCCCAGCATTTT. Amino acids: CASNKIGGANQPQHF.

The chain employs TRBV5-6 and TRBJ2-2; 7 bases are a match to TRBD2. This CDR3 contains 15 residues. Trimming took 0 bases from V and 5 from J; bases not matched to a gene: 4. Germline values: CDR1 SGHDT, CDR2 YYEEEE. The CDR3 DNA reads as TGTGCCAGCAGCTTGGGGACTAGACGGACCGGGGAGCTGTTTTTT. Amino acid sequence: CASSLGTRRTGELFF.

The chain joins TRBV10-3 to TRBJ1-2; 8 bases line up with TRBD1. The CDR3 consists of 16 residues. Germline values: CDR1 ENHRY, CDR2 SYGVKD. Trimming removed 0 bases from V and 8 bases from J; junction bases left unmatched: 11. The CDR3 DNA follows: TGTGCCATCAGTGAGTCTGGTAGACAGGGGATTGGCGGCTACACCTTC. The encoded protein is CAISESGRQGIGGYTF.

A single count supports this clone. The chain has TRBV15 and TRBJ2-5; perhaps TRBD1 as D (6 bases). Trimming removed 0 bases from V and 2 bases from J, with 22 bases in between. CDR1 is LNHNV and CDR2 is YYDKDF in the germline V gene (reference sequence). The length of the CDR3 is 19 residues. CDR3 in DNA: TGTGCCACCAGCAGAGATCAGGGTAGGGACACCCTGATTCAAGAGACCCAGTACTTC. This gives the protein CATSRDQGRDTLIQETQYF.

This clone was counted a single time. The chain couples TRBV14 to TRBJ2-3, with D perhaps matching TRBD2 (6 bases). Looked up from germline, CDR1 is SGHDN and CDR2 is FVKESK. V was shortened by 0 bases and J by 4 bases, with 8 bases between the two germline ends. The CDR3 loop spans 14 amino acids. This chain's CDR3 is CASSQDWGADTQYF. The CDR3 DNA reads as TGTGCCAGCAGCCAAGATTGGGGGGCAGATACGCAGTATTTT.